This is a list of T cell receptor beta chains from one sample in a study of T cells in Graves' hyperthyroidism and ophthalmopathy. TCRdb itself ran the multiplex PCR reads through MiXCR, one entry per CDR3 protein. The sample holds under 350,000 distinct CDR3 sequences, 15% to 20% seen once. The sequenced sample was blood. Source of these receptors: a woman in her sixties with Graves' ophthalmopathy. CDR3s include the opening cysteine and the closing phenylalanine or tryptophan. The D gene is left open where the match is weak. Clone size, where shown, is once, few, many, or a class for clones that have expanded.

D: NA; size: many; J: TRBJ1-1; V: TRBV28; CDR3: CASSIDLDTEAFF; DNA: TGTGCCAGCAGTATTGACTTGGACACTGAAGCTTTCTTT
D: NA; size: many; J: TRBJ1-2; V: TRBV5-1; CDR3: CASSRQGRGYTF; DNA: TGCGCCAGCTCACGGCAGGGTCGCGGCTACACCTTC
D: TRBD1; size: many; J: TRBJ1-2; V: TRBV7-2; CDR3: CASSRTGQGFYGYTF; DNA: TGTGCCAGCAGCCGGACGGGACAGGGGTTTTATGGCTACACCTTC
D: NA; size: many; J: TRBJ2-2; V: TRBV7-9; CDR3: CASSPSWEGELFF; DNA: TGTGCCAGCAGCCCATCATGGGAAGGGGAGCTGTTTTTT
D: NA; size: NA; J: TRBJ1-3; V: TRBV28; CDR3: CASRDHSGNTIYF; DNA: TGTGCCAGCAGAGACCACTCTGGAAACACCATATATTTT
D: NA; size: NA; J: TRBJ2-3; V: TRBV11-3; CDR3: CASSLSAPPDTQYF; DNA: TGTGCCAGCAGCTTATCTGCCCCCCCTGATACGCAGTATTTT
D: NA; size: many; J: TRBJ1-6; V: TRBV20-1; CDR3: CSALTDYDLKTPLHF; DNA: TGCAGTGCTCTAACAGACTACGATCTAAAAACACCCCTCCACTTT
D: TRBD1; size: many; J: TRBJ2-7; V: TRBV6-2/TRBV6-3; CDR3: CASSPTSGGRDEQYF; DNA: TGTGCCAGCAGTCCGACCTCAGGGGGCCGGGACGAGCAGTACTTC
D: NA; size: few; J: TRBJ2-7; V: TRBV30; CDR3: CAWSQGSYEQYF; DNA: TGTGCCTGGAGCCAGGGGAGCTACGAGCAGTACTTC
D: TRBD2; size: few; J: TRBJ2-1; V: TRBV7-9; CDR3: CASSLGVLAGGEEQFF; DNA: TGTGCCAGCAGCTTAGGTGTACTAGCGGGGGGTGAGGAGCAGTTCTTC